The entry below gives a single T cell receptor (beta chain) sequence along with its context. No antigen is known for it. The data were taken from a study of a mutant IDH1 vaccine in newly diagnosed glioma. Study-wide context: Radiotherapy, temozolomide, or both had been given previously, and both were given to most.

Overall study results and limits: Vaccine-induced immune responses were detected in about 95% of patients. Pseudoprogression apparently lacked any relation to changes in top peripheral T cell clonotypes.

Method: immunoSEQ multiplex PCR; TCRdb's copy keeps in-frame clones and lacks some. The table records tens of thousands of clones, just over 90% of them present only once. The time point was: baseline, week 1 (first vaccination visit). Treatment of the sample: pre-vaccination baseline after standard-of-care therapy. The material sequenced was PBMCs, taken from a glioma patient treated with radiotherapy, temozolomide or both. The clonotype originates from a young man with glioma.

The chain's CDR3 is CASNRQGAPTDTQYF. The CDR3 bases are TGTGCCAGCAACAGACAGGGGGCACCCACAGATACGCAGTATTTT. This chain uses TRBV7-9 with TRBJ2-3, with 10 positions matching TRBD1. Germline CDR1 is SEHNR and CDR2 is FQNEAQ (reference sequence). The CDR3 has 15 residues. Trimming removed 7 bases from V and 2 bases from J; junction bases left unmatched: 6.